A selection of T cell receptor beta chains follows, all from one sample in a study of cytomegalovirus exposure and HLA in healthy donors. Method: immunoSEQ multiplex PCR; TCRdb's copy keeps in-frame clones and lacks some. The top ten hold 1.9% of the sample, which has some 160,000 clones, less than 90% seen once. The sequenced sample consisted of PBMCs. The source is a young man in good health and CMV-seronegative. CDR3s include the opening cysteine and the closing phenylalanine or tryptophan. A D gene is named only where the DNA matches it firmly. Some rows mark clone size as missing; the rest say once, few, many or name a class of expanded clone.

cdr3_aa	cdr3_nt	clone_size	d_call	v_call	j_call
CASSNGLADSYEQYF	TGCGCCAGCAGCAATGGACTAGCGGACTCCTACGAGCAGTACTTC	-	TRBD2	TRBV5-1	TRBJ2-7
CASSPGSNQPQHF	TGTGCCAGCAGCCCCGGGAGCAATCAGCCCCAGCATTTT	-	-	TRBV7-3	TRBJ1-5
CASSLVGVLAGAPTGELFF	TGTGCCAGCAGCTTGGTAGGGGTTCTAGCGGGGGCTCCCACCGGGGAGCTGTTTTTT	-	TRBD2	TRBV5-5	TRBJ2-2
CAGTSGGYNEQFF	TGTGCCGGGACTAGCGGGGGTTACAATGAGCAGTTCTTC	-	TRBD2	TRBV2	TRBJ2-1
CASSLIRGGHEEQYF	TGTGCCAGCAGCTTAATTCGGGGGGGGCATGAAGAGCAGTACTTC	-	TRBD2	TRBV7-9	TRBJ2-7
CASSPGGRTDTQYF	TGTGCCAGCAGTCCGGGGGGGCGCACAGATACGCAGTATTTT	-	TRBD2	TRBV5-6	TRBJ2-3
CASSLAGDRGHRSEKLFF	TGTGCCAGCAGCTTGGCCGGGGACAGGGGGCATCGGAGTGAAAAACTGTTTTTT	once	TRBD1	TRBV5-6	TRBJ1-4
CASSLAGGGQYF	TGCGCCAGCAGCTTGGCCGGGGGGGGCCAGTACTTC	-	TRBD2	TRBV5-1	TRBJ2-7
CASSKVNYPIEGSSYEQYF	TGTGCCAGCAGCAAAGTTAACTACCCTATAGAAGGGAGCTCCTACGAGCAGTACTTC	-	-	TRBV21-1	TRBJ2-7
CASRRGQLMNTEAFF	TGTGCCAGCCGTAGGGGACAGCTCATGAACACTGAAGCTTTCTTT	-	TRBD1	TRBV27	TRBJ1-1
CASSPPGLAANNEQFF	TGCGCCAGCAGCCCGCCGGGACTAGCGGCTAACAATGAGCAGTTCTTC	-	TRBD2	TRBV4-1	TRBJ2-1
CASSSWTGGTNYGYTF	TGTGCCAGCAGTTCCTGGACAGGGGGTACGAACTATGGCTACACCTTC	few	TRBD1	TRBV27	TRBJ1-2
CASSLEPGPQETQYF	TGTGCCAGCAGCTTAGAACCAGGGCCGCAAGAGACCCAGTACTTC	once	-	TRBV7-9	TRBJ2-5
CASYQGPWGPQHF	TGTGCCAGTTACCAGGGTCCCTGGGGGCCCCAGCATTTT	-	-	TRBV19	TRBJ1-5
CAIPTPGEQYF	TGTGCCATCCCAACCCCCGGGGAGCAGTACTTC	few	-	TRBV27	TRBJ2-7
CASSYSSTVNYGYTF	TGTGCCAGCAGTTACTCCTCGACAGTAAACTATGGCTACACCTTC	-	-	TRBV6-5	TRBJ1-2
CASSLDLAATDTQYF	TGTGCCAGCAGCTTGGACCTAGCGGCTACAGATACGCAGTATTTT	-	TRBD2	TRBV5-4	TRBJ2-3
CASSPGLDGEQFF	TGTGCCAGCAGTCCGGGACTAGATGGTGAGCAGTTCTTC	-	TRBD2	TRBV6-5	TRBJ2-1
CASNGEVLNTGELFF	TGCGCCAGCAACGGAGAGGTGTTAAACACCGGGGAGCTGTTTTTT	-	-	TRBV5-1	TRBJ2-2
CASSVEGSGGNTIYF	TGTGCCAGCAGCGTAGAGGGCAGCGGGGGAAACACCATATATTTT	-	-	TRBV9	TRBJ1-3
CANAGQGNYGYTF	TGTGCCAACGCGGGACAGGGAAACTATGGCTACACCTTC	few	TRBD1	TRBV10-3	TRBJ1-2
CASSQGSGPTGELFF	TGCGCCAGCAGCCAAGGGTCCGGTCCCACCGGGGAGCTGTTTTTT	-	-	TRBV4-3	TRBJ2-2
CAAAGGALTDTQYF	TGTGCCGCCGCGGGGGGGGCGCTCACAGATACGCAGTATTTT	-	TRBD2	TRBV7-6	TRBJ2-3
CASSVGGSSYEQYF	TGTGCCAGCAGCGTAGGCGGGAGCTCCTACGAGCAGTACTTC	-	TRBD2	TRBV9	TRBJ2-7
CASSLTSGRNNEQFF	TGTGCCAGCAGCTTAACTAGCGGGAGAAACAATGAGCAGTTCTTC	-	TRBD2	TRBV7-9	TRBJ2-1
CASSATSGRGGNTQYF	TGTGCCAGCAGTGCGACTAGCGGGAGGGGGGGGAATACGCAGTATTTT	-	TRBD2	TRBV25-1	TRBJ2-3
CASSQDIESGGSSYEQYF	TGTGCCAGCAGCCAAGATATAGAAAGCGGGGGTTCGTCCTACGAGCAGTACTTC	-	TRBD2	TRBV4-2	TRBJ2-7
CASSWVAGDGYTF	TGTGCCAGCAGTTGGGTGGCGGGGGATGGCTACACCTTC	-	-	TRBV28	TRBJ1-2
CASSVDSHYGYTF	TGTGCCAGCAGCGTGGACAGTCACTATGGCTACACCTTC	once	-	TRBV7-9	TRBJ1-2
CASRLNSAITEAFF	TGTGCCAGTAGGCTCAACAGTGCTATCACTGAAGCTTTCTTT	-	-	TRBV19	TRBJ1-1
CASSLVVGEQFF	TGTGCCAGCAGCTTAGTAGTGGGCGAGCAGTTCTTC	-	-	TRBV11-2	TRBJ2-1
CASGGRVREQYF	TGTGCCAGCGGGGGGAGGGTTCGGGAGCAGTACTTC	-	TRBD2	TRBV2	TRBJ2-7
CASSLPGEAYNEQFF	TGTGCCAGCAGCTTACCAGGGGAAGCCTACAATGAGCAGTTCTTC	-	-	TRBV5-4	TRBJ2-1
CASSSGQGILGYTF	TGTGCCAGCAGTTCAGGACAGGGAATACTAGGCTACACCTTC	-	TRBD1	TRBV6-6	TRBJ1-2
CASSIGTGVNEKLFF	TGTGCCAGCAGTATCGGGACAGGGGTTAATGAAAAACTGTTTTTT	once	TRBD1	TRBV27	TRBJ1-4
CASSLGAPKEQFF	TGCGCCAGCAGCTTAGGGGCCCCGAAGGAGCAGTTCTTC	-	-	TRBV5-1	TRBJ2-1
CASSRLAGVGEQYF	TGTGCCAGCAGTCGACTAGCGGGAGTAGGCGAGCAGTACTTC	-	TRBD2	TRBV27	TRBJ2-7
CASSGARKGATDTQYF	TGTGCCAGCAGTGGCGCCCGTAAGGGGGCAACAGATACGCAGTATTTT	-	TRBD1	TRBV25-1	TRBJ2-3
CASSQDASGGSDTQYF	TGCGCCAGCAGCCAAGATGCTAGCGGGGGGTCAGATACGCAGTATTTT	-	TRBD2	TRBV4-1	TRBJ2-3
CASSVAAGGTEAFF	TGTGCCAGCAGCGTCGCGGCAGGGGGGACTGAAGCTTTCTTT	-	TRBD1	TRBV7-9	TRBJ1-1
CASSQVLLANEQFF	TGCGCCAGCAGCCAAGTTCTCCTAGCCAATGAGCAGTTCTTC	-	-	TRBV4-1	TRBJ2-1
CASSPRQGRITEAFF	TGCGCCAGCAGCCCCAGACAGGGCCGCATCACTGAAGCTTTCTTT	-	TRBD1	TRBV4-1	TRBJ1-1
CASSHGHVGGTEAFF	TGTGCCAGCAGCCATGGACACGTCGGGGGCACTGAAGCTTTCTTT	-	-	TRBV4-2	TRBJ1-1
CASRQGASGANVLTF	TGTGCCAGCCGACAGGGGGCCTCTGGGGCCAACGTCCTGACTTTC	-	TRBD1	TRBV28	TRBJ2-6
CASGRAEDRPGYTF	TGTGCTAGTGGCCGCGCTGAAGACAGACCAGGCTACACCTTC	-	-	TRBV12-5	TRBJ1-2
CASSVETGLNTEAFF	TGTGCCAGCAGCGTAGAGACAGGTTTGAACACTGAAGCTTTCTTT	-	-	TRBV9	TRBJ1-1
CASSEAGDGDTQYF	TGTGCCAGCAGCGAAGCGGGAGACGGAGATACGCAGTATTTT	-	TRBD2	TRBV5-5	TRBJ2-3
CASSWDRGHEQYF	TGTGCCAGCAGCTGGGACAGGGGCCACGAGCAGTACTTC	-	TRBD1	TRBV7-6	TRBJ2-7
CASSGTGGSNEQFF	TGTGCCAGCAGTGGGACAGGGGGTAGCAATGAGCAGTTCTTC	-	TRBD1	TRBV7-2	TRBJ2-1
CASSVGAQGQPQHF	TGTGCCAGCAGCGTAGGGGCTCAGGGTCAGCCCCAGCATTTT	-	-	TRBV9	TRBJ1-5
CSTSGLLNTEAFF	TGTTCCACTTCGGGACTCTTGAACACTGAAGCTTTCTTT	-	-	TRBV7-9	TRBJ1-1
CASSKVGKQGTEAFF	TGTGCCAGCAGCAAAGTGGGGAAACAGGGGACTGAAGCTTTCTTT	-	TRBD1	TRBV5-4	TRBJ1-1
CASSIEVAVLDTEAFF	TGTGCCAGTAGTATAGAGGTCGCGGTCCTGGACACTGAAGCTTTCTTT	few	-	TRBV19	TRBJ1-1
CATFHPGNYGYTF	TGTGCCACTTTCCACCCAGGGAACTATGGCTACACCTTC	-	-	TRBV6-5	TRBJ1-2
CASSLTQGDISYTF	TGTGCCAGCAGCCTCACCCAGGGGGACATCAGCTACACCTTC	-	TRBD1	TRBV5-4	TRBJ1-2
CASSPRASVKTQYF	TGTGCCAGCAGCCCCCGCGCTAGCGTGAAGACCCAGTACTTC	-	-	TRBV7-2	TRBJ2-5
CASSLGQATNTEAFF	TGCGCCAGCAGCTTGGGACAGGCGACGAACACTGAAGCTTTCTTT	-	-	TRBV5-1	TRBJ1-1
CASSGWGTSTGELFF	TGTGCCAGCAGCGGGTGGGGGACAAGCACCGGGGAGCTGTTTTTT	-	-	TRBV9	TRBJ2-2
CASGPVQGQPQHF	TGTGCCAGCGGTCCGGTTCAGGGGCAGCCCCAGCATTTT	-	-	TRBV28	TRBJ1-5
CASSFSLEVQFHEQYF	TGCGCCAGCAGCTTTAGCCTAGAGGTCCAGTTCCACGAGCAGTACTTC	-	-	TRBV5-1	TRBJ2-7